What follows is one T cell receptor (beta chain) and its context. Repertoires were generated with immunoSEQ multiplex PCR, while TCRdb's copy carries only in-frame clones and drops some. The table shows around 35,000 clones, with around 92% occurring only once. The data belong to a study of T cell changes during pregnancy in multiple sclerosis. J was trimmed by 0 bases and V by 4 bases; bases with no gene match: 2. Germline V gene lookup returns CDR1 LNHDA and CDR2 SQIVND (reference sequence). The CDR3 length is 14 residues. The receptor's source is a female donor with multiple sclerosis, enrolled in a pregnancy study. This chain links TRBV19 with TRBJ1-2, with 7 bases identical to TRBD1. Sequenced: PBMCs (not recorded whether the cells were cultured). The CDR3 DNA follows: TGTGCCAGTAGTAGCAGGGGGACTAACTATGGCTACACCTTC. This codes for CASSSRGTNYGYTF.